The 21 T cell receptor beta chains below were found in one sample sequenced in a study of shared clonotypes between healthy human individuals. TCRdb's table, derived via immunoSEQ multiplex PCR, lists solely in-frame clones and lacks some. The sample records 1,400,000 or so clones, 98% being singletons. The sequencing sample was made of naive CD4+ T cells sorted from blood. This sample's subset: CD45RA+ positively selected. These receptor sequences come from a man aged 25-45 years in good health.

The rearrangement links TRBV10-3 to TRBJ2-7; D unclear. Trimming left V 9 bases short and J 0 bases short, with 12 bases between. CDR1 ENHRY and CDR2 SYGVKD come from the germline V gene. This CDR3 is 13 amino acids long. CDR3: CAIRTEFSYEQYF. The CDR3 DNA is TGTGCCATAAGAACAGAGTTCTCCTACGAGCAGTACTTC.

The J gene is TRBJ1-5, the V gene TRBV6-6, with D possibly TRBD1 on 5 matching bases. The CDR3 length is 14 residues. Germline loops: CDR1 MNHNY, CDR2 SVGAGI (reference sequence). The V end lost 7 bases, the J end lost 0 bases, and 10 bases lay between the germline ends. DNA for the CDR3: TGTGCCAGCACCTACAGGAATAGCAATCAGCCCCAGCATTTT. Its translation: CASTYRNSNQPQHF.

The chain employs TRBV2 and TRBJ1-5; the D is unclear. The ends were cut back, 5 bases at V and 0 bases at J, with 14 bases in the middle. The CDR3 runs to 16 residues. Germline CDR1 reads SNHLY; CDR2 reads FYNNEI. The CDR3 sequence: CASSLRTGNSNQPQHF. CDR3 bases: TGTGCCAGCAGTCTTAGGACGGGGAATAGCAATCAGCCCCAGCATTTT.

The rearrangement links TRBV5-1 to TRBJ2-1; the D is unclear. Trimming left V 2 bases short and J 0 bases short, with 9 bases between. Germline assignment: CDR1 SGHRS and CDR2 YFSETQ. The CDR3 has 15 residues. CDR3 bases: TGCGCCAGCAGCTTAGCGAGTAACTCCTACAATGAGCAGTTCTTC. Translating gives CASSLASNSYNEQFF. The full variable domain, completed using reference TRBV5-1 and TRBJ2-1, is KAGVTQTPRYLIKTRGQQVTLSCSPISGHRSVSWYQQTPGQGLQFLFEYFSETQRNKGNFPGRFSGRQFSNSRSEMNVSTLELGDSALYLCASSLASNSYNEQFFGPGTRLTVL.

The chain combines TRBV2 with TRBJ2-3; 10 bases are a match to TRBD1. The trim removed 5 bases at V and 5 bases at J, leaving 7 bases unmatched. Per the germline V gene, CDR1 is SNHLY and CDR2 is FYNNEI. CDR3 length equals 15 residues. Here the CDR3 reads CASSRRTGGIDTQYF. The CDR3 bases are TGTGCCAGCAGTCGTCGGACAGGGGGTATAGATACGCAGTATTTT.

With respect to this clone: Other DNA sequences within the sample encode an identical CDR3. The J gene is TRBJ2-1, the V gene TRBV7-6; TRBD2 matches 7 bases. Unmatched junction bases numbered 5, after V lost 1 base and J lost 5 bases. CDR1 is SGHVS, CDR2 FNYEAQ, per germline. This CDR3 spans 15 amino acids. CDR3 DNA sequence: TGTGCCAGCAGCTTAGGACTAGCTGGGAACAATGAGCAGTTCTTC. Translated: CASSLGLAGNNEQFF.

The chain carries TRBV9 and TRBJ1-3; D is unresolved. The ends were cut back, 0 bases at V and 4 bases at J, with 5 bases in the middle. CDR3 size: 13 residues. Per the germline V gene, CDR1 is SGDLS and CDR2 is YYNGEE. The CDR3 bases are TGTGCCAGCAGCGTAGATAAGGGAAACACCATATATTTT. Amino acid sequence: CASSVDKGNTIYF.

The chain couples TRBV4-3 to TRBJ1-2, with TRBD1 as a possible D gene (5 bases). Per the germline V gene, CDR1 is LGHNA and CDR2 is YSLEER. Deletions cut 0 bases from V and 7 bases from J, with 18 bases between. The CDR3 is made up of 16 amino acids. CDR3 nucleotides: TGCGCCAGCAGCCAAGATAGATCAGGGCCCTTTTTTGGCTACACCTTC. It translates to CASSQDRSGPFFGYTF.

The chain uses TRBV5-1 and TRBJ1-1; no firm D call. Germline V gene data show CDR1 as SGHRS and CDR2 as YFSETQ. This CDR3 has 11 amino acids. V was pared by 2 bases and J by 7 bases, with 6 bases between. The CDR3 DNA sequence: TGCGCCAGCAGCTTTAGGGATGAAGCTTTCTTT. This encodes CASSFRDEAFF.

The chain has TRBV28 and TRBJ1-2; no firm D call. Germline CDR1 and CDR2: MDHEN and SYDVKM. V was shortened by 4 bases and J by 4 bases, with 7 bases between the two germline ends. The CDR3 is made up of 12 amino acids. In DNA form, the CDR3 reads TGTGCCAGCAGTTCGTTGGGCTATGGCTACACCTTC. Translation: CASSSLGYGYTF.

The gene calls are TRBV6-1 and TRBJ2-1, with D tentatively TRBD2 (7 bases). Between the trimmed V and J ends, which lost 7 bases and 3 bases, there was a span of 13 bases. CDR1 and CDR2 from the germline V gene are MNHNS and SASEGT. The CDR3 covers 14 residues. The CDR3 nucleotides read TGTGCCAGCACCCGGGGGGCTGGCTACAATGAGCAGTTCTTC. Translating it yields CASTRGAGYNEQFF.

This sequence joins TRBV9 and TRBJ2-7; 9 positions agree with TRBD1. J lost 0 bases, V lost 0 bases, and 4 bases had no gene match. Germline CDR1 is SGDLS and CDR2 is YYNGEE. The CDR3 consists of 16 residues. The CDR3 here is CASSVGPTGGSYEQYF. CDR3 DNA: TGTGCCAGCAGCGTAGGCCCGACAGGGGGCTCCTACGAGCAGTACTTC.

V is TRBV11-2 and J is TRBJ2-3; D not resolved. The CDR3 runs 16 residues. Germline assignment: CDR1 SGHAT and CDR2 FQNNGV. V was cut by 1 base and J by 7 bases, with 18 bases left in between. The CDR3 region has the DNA TGTGCCAGCAGCTTAGTTTCTGTTCCCCGGATTAATACGCAGTATTTT. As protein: CASSLVSVPRINTQYF.

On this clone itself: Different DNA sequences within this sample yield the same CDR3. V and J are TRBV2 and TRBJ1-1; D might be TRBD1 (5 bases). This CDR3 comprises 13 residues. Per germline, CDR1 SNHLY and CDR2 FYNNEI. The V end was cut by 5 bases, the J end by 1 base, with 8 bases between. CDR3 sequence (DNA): TGTGCCAGCAGTTCGCAGGGGAACACTGAAGCTTTCTTT. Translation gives CASSSQGNTEAFF. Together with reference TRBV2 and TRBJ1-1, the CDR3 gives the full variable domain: EPEVTQTPSHQVTQMGQEVILRCVPISNHLYFYWYRQILGQKVEFLVSFYNNEISEKSEIFDDQFSVERPDGSNFTLKIRSTKLEDSAMYFCASSSQGNTEAFFGQGTRLTVV.

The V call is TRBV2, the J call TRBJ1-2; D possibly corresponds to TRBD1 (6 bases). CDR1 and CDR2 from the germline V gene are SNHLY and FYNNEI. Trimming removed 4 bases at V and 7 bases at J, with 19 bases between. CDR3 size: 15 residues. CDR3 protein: CASSAGAGVGGGYTF. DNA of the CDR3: TGTGCCAGCAGTGCGGGGGCAGGGGTCGGCGGTGGCTACACCTTC.

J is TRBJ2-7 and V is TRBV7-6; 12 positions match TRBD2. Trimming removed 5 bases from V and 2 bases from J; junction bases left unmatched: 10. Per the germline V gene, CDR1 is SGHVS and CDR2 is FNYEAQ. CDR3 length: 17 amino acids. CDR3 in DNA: TGTGCCAGCAGCACACCCCTACTAGCGGGAGGACCCTACGAGCAGTACTTC. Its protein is CASSTPLLAGGPYEQYF.

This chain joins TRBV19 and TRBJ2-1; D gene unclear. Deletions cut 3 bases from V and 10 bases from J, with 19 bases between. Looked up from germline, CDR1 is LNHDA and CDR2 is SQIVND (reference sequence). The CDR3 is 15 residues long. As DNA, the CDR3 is TGTGCCAGTAGTATTGCCACGACCGGTGCGGTCGAGCAGTTCTTC. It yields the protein CASSIATTGAVEQFF.

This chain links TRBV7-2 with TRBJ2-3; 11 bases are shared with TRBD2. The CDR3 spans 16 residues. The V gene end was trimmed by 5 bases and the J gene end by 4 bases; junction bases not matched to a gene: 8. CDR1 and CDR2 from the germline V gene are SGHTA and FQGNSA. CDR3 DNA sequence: TGTGCCAGCAGCCCAACTAGCGGGAGTGGAGCAGATACGCAGTATTTT. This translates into CASSPTSGSGADTQYF.

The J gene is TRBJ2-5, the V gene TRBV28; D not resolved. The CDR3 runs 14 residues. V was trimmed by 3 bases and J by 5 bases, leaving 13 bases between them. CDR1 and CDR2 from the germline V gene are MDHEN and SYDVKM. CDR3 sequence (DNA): TGTGCCAGCAGTTTGGTCGTTCCGCGGGAGACCCAGTACTTC. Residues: CASSLVVPRETQYF.

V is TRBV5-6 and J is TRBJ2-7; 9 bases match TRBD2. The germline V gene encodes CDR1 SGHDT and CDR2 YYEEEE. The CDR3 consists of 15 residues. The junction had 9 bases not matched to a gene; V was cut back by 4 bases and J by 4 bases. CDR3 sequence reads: CASSPAGGPSYEQYF. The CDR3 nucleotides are TGTGCCAGCAGCCCGGCGGGAGGGCCTTCGTACGAGCAGTACTTC.

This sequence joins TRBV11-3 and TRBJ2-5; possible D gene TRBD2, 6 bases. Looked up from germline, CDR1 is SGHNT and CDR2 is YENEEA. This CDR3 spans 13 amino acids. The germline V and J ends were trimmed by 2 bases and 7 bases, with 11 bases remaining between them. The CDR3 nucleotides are TGTGCCAGCAGCTTAACTCTTAGCGGGACCCAGTACTTC. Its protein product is CASSLTLSGTQYF.